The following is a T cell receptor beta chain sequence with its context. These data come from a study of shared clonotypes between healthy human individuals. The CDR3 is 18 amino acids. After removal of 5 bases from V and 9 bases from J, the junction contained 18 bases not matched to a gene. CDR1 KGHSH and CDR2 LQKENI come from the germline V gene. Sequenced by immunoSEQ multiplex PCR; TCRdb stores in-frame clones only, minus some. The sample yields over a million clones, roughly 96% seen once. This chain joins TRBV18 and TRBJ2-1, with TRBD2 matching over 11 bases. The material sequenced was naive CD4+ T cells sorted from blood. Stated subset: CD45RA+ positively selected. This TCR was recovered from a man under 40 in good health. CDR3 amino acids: CASSSPSLTSGIVGEQFF. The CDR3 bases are TGTGCCAGCTCATCCCCCTCTTTGACTAGCGGGATTGTGGGTGAGCAGTTCTTC.